Listed below are T cell receptor beta chains from one sample, sequenced in a study of HIV-infected patients and healthy controls. TCRdb ran MiXCR on the 5' RACE reads and lists one entry per CDR3 protein. The sample comprises about 5,500 distinct CDR3 sequences, around 8.8% of which are singletons, and around 22% rests with the top ten. The source material was blood, sampled during antiretroviral therapy. The receptors come from an adult with HIV infection. Both conserved end residues are part of each CDR3. Each record gives: V gene, J gene, clone size, D gene, CDR3 protein, CDR3 DNA. The D gene is left open where the match is weak. Clone size is given for some rows only: seen once, a few or many times, or a class if the clone is expanded.

V gene: TRBV28; J gene: TRBJ2-1; clone size: few; D gene: -; CDR3 protein: CASRPPDRREQFF; CDR3 DNA: TGTGCCAGCAGACCTCCGGACCGCCGTGAGCAGTTCTTC
V gene: TRBV6-5; J gene: TRBJ2-7; clone size: many; D gene: -; CDR3 protein: CASRTPGGSEQYF; CDR3 DNA: TGTGCCAGCAGGACCCCAGGGGGGAGCGAGCAGTACTTC
V gene: TRBV27; J gene: TRBJ1-5; clone size: medium-sized; D gene: -; CDR3 protein: CATRLGANQPQHF; CDR3 DNA: TGTGCCACCCGACTCGGGGCGAACCAGCCCCAGCATTTT
V gene: TRBV3-2; J gene: TRBJ1-4; clone size: -; D gene: -; CDR3 protein: CASSLRQGAPPINEKLFF; CDR3 DNA: TGTGCCAGCAGCCTACGACAGGGGGCGCCTCCAATTAATGAAAAACTGTTTTTT
V gene: TRBV12-3/TRBV12-4; J gene: TRBJ2-4; clone size: many; D gene: TRBD1; CDR3 protein: CASSSPQPLGQAAGSRKNIQYF; CDR3 DNA: TGTGCCAGCAGTTCCCCACAGCCATTGGGACAGGCTGCCGGTAGTCGCAAAAACATTCAGTACTTC
V gene: TRBV12-3/TRBV12-4; J gene: TRBJ2-2; clone size: -; D gene: -; CDR3 protein: CASSRQAQGTGELFF; CDR3 DNA: TGTGCCAGCAGTCGACAGGCCCAGGGCACCGGGGAGCTGTTTTTT
V gene: TRBV7-2; J gene: TRBJ2-7; clone size: many; D gene: -; CDR3 protein: CASSPDRVNEQYF; CDR3 DNA: TGTGCCAGCAGTCCCGACCGGGTCAACGAGCAGTACTTC
V gene: TRBV4-1; J gene: TRBJ1-5; clone size: many; D gene: -; CDR3 protein: CASSLMTGFNQPQHF; CDR3 DNA: TGCGCCAGCAGCCTCATGACAGGATTCAATCAGCCCCAGCATTTT
V gene: TRBV11-2; J gene: TRBJ2-5; clone size: -; D gene: -; CDR3 protein: CASSPGLRETQYF; CDR3 DNA: TGTGCCAGCAGCCCCGGCCTTCGAGAGACCCAGTACTTC
V gene: TRBV6-6; J gene: TRBJ2-7; clone size: many; D gene: -; CDR3 protein: CASSSTRAYEQYF; CDR3 DNA: TGTGCCAGCAGTTCCACTCGGGCCTACGAGCAGTACTTC
V gene: TRBV3-1; J gene: TRBJ2-7; clone size: many; D gene: -; CDR3 protein: CASSQATGPHEQYF; CDR3 DNA: TGTGCCAGCAGCCAAGCGACAGGCCCTCACGAGCAGTACTTC
V gene: TRBV12-3/TRBV12-4; J gene: TRBJ2-1; clone size: -; D gene: -; CDR3 protein: CASSNRRSEQFF; CDR3 DNA: TGTGCCAGCAGTAACAGGAGAAGTGAGCAGTTCTTC
V gene: TRBV15; J gene: TRBJ2-2; clone size: few; D gene: -; CDR3 protein: CATSRGDPQGTGELFF; CDR3 DNA: TGTGCCACCAGCAGAGGGGACCCCCAGGGCACCGGGGAGCTGTTTTTT
V gene: TRBV19; J gene: TRBJ1-5; clone size: many; D gene: -; CDR3 protein: CASSIVQGTSNQPQHF; CDR3 DNA: TGTGCCAGTAGTATAGTTCAGGGGACGAGTAATCAGCCCCAGCATTTT
V gene: TRBV4-1; J gene: TRBJ2-3; clone size: -; D gene: TRBD2; CDR3 protein: CASSQDQGAGGSDTQYF; CDR3 DNA: TGCGCCAGCAGCCAAGATCAAGGAGCGGGAGGTTCAGATACGCAGTATTTT
V gene: TRBV29-1; J gene: TRBJ2-7; clone size: -; D gene: TRBD1; CDR3 protein: CSVESRQGYEQYF; CDR3 DNA: TGCAGCGTTGAATCCCGACAGGGCTACGAGCAGTACTTC
V gene: TRBV14; J gene: TRBJ2-5; clone size: many; D gene: -; CDR3 protein: CASSQKNARRQETQYF; CDR3 DNA: TGTGCCAGCAGCCAAAAAAACGCGAGACGCCAAGAGACCCAGTACTTC
V gene: TRBV28; J gene: TRBJ2-2; clone size: many; D gene: -; CDR3 protein: CATYEHNTGELFF; CDR3 DNA: TGTGCCACCTACGAACATAACACCGGGGAGCTGTTTTTT
V gene: TRBV4-3; J gene: TRBJ2-1; clone size: medium-sized; D gene: -; CDR3 protein: CASSQDLGRNEQFF; CDR3 DNA: TGCGCCAGCAGCCAAGATTTGGGTCGCAATGAGCAGTTCTTC
V gene: TRBV29-1; J gene: TRBJ1-2; clone size: many; D gene: -; CDR3 protein: CSVDSQEHGYTF; CDR3 DNA: TGCAGCGTTGATTCACAGGAGCATGGCTACACCTTC
V gene: TRBV18; J gene: TRBJ2-5; clone size: many; D gene: -; CDR3 protein: CASSLQSRGETQYF; CDR3 DNA: TGTGCCAGCTCACTACAGAGCCGGGGAGAGACCCAGTACTTC
V gene: TRBV12-3/TRBV12-4; J gene: TRBJ2-2; clone size: medium-sized; D gene: TRBD2; CDR3 protein: CASGPLASGNTGELFF; CDR3 DNA: TGTGCCAGCGGCCCCTTGGCTAGCGGGAACACCGGGGAGCTGTTTTTT
V gene: TRBV29-1; J gene: TRBJ2-1; clone size: many; D gene: -; CDR3 protein: CSVLLSRGYSYNEQFF; CDR3 DNA: TGCAGCGTACTGCTCTCCCGCGGGTATTCCTACAATGAGCAGTTCTTC
V gene: TRBV28; J gene: TRBJ1-2; clone size: -; D gene: -; CDR3 protein: CASTLRDYGYTF; CDR3 DNA: TGTGCCAGCACCCTCAGAGATTATGGCTACACCTTC
V gene: TRBV3-1; J gene: TRBJ2-1; clone size: -; D gene: TRBD2; CDR3 protein: CASSLAPGTSLGYEQFF; CDR3 DNA: TGTGCCAGCAGCCTAGCCCCCGGGACTAGCCTGGGGTATGAGCAGTTCTTC
V gene: TRBV29-1; J gene: TRBJ2-3; clone size: many; D gene: TRBD2; CDR3 protein: CSVVAGGGSDTQYF; CDR3 DNA: TGCAGCGTCGTAGCGGGAGGGGGGTCAGATACGCAGTATTTT
V gene: TRBV28; J gene: TRBJ2-7; clone size: many; D gene: TRBD1; CDR3 protein: CASSLSVGVGTGGSLSYEQYF; CDR3 DNA: TGTGCCAGCAGTTTATCGGTTGGTGTGGGGACAGGGGGTTCTCTCTCCTACGAGCAGTACTTC
V gene: TRBV10-3; J gene: TRBJ2-5; clone size: many; D gene: -; CDR3 protein: CASSGTEGVETQYF; CDR3 DNA: TGTGCCAGTAGCGGAACGGAAGGGGTAGAGACCCAGTACTTC
V gene: TRBV5-5; J gene: TRBJ1-1; clone size: medium-sized; D gene: -; CDR3 protein: CASTARQDTEAFF; CDR3 DNA: TGTGCCAGCACCGCCAGACAGGACACTGAAGCTTTCTTT
V gene: TRBV7-2; J gene: TRBJ1-3; clone size: -; D gene: -; CDR3 protein: CASSLLPSSGNTIYF; CDR3 DNA: TGTGCCAGCAGCCTGCTCCCGAGCTCTGGAAACACCATATATTTT
V gene: TRBV29-1; J gene: TRBJ1-2; clone size: medium-sized; D gene: -; CDR3 protein: CSVDAGRDGYTF; CDR3 DNA: TGCAGCGTTGATGCGGGCAGGGATGGCTACACCTTC
V gene: TRBV20-1; J gene: TRBJ2-7; clone size: many; D gene: -; CDR3 protein: CSARAPSNRGSYEQYF; CDR3 DNA: TGCAGTGCTAGAGCCCCTAGTAACCGGGGCTCCTACGAGCAGTACTTC
V gene: TRBV5-4; J gene: TRBJ2-3; clone size: large; D gene: -; CDR3 protein: CASSPKGSPADTQYF; CDR3 DNA: TGTGCCAGCAGCCCCAAGGGGTCCCCCGCGGATACGCAGTATTTT
V gene: TRBV6-5; J gene: TRBJ1-1; clone size: medium-sized; D gene: -; CDR3 protein: CASSLLDRNTEAFF; CDR3 DNA: TGTGCCAGCAGCCTCCTGGACAGGAACACTGAAGCTTTCTTT
V gene: TRBV4-3; J gene: TRBJ2-2; clone size: few; D gene: -; CDR3 protein: CASSQDLPDGGSNTGELFF; CDR3 DNA: TGCGCCAGCAGCCAAGATCTCCCCGACGGCGGATCGAACACCGGGGAGCTGTTTTTT
V gene: TRBV5-1; J gene: TRBJ2-7; clone size: medium-sized; D gene: TRBD2; CDR3 protein: CASSLTSGNSYEQYF; CDR3 DNA: TGCGCCAGCAGCCTGACTAGCGGAAACTCCTACGAGCAGTACTTC
V gene: TRBV7-2; J gene: TRBJ2-3; clone size: -; D gene: -; CDR3 protein: CASSSSGDTQYF; CDR3 DNA: TGTGCCAGCAGCTCGAGCGGAGATACGCAGTATTTT
V gene: TRBV5-1; J gene: TRBJ1-6; clone size: medium-sized; D gene: -; CDR3 protein: CASREQIYNSPLHF; CDR3 DNA: TGCGCCAGCAGGGAGCAAATCTATAATTCACCCCTCCACTTT